This TCR beta chain was observed in a study of blood T cell repertoires in COVID-19. Study-level information: COVID-19 samples, acute and convalescent, were from the United States, Italy and Spain. Nucleic acid was either cDNA or gDNA, and it came from T cells, B-cell-depleted T cells, or PBMCs.

Germline values: CDR1 SGHTA, CDR2 FQGNSA. CDR3 length equals 13 residues. V shed 5 bases and J shed 8 bases, with 13 bases lying between them. In the authors' workflow: Reference gene primer amplification gave estimated nucleated cell counts. This table comes from immunoSEQ multiplex PCR, and its TCRdb copy is limited to in-frame clones, with some not included. V, J and clone size are taken as reported in that table, and D and trimming were inferred from the DNA itself. The repertoire includes 150,000 to 180,000 clones, about 89% of them detected once, and 0.45% to 0.65% sits in the top ten. The chain recombines TRBV7-2 with TRBJ2-4; the D gene is possibly TRBD2 (5 bases). The TCR was taken from a man aged 45 to 65 with acute or convalescent COVID-19. The sample was peripheral blood. CDR3 DNA sequence: TGTGCCAGCAGCCCCACCATGAGGGACATTCAGTACTTC. Translation gives CASSPTMRDIQYF. The full variable domain, rest sourced from reference TRBV7-2 and TRBJ2-4, is GAGVSQSPSNKVTEKGKDVELRCDPISGHTALYWYRQSLGQGLEFLIYFQGNSAPDKSGLPSDRFSAERTGGSVSTLTIQRTQQEDSAVYLCASSPTMRDIQYFGAGTRLSVL.